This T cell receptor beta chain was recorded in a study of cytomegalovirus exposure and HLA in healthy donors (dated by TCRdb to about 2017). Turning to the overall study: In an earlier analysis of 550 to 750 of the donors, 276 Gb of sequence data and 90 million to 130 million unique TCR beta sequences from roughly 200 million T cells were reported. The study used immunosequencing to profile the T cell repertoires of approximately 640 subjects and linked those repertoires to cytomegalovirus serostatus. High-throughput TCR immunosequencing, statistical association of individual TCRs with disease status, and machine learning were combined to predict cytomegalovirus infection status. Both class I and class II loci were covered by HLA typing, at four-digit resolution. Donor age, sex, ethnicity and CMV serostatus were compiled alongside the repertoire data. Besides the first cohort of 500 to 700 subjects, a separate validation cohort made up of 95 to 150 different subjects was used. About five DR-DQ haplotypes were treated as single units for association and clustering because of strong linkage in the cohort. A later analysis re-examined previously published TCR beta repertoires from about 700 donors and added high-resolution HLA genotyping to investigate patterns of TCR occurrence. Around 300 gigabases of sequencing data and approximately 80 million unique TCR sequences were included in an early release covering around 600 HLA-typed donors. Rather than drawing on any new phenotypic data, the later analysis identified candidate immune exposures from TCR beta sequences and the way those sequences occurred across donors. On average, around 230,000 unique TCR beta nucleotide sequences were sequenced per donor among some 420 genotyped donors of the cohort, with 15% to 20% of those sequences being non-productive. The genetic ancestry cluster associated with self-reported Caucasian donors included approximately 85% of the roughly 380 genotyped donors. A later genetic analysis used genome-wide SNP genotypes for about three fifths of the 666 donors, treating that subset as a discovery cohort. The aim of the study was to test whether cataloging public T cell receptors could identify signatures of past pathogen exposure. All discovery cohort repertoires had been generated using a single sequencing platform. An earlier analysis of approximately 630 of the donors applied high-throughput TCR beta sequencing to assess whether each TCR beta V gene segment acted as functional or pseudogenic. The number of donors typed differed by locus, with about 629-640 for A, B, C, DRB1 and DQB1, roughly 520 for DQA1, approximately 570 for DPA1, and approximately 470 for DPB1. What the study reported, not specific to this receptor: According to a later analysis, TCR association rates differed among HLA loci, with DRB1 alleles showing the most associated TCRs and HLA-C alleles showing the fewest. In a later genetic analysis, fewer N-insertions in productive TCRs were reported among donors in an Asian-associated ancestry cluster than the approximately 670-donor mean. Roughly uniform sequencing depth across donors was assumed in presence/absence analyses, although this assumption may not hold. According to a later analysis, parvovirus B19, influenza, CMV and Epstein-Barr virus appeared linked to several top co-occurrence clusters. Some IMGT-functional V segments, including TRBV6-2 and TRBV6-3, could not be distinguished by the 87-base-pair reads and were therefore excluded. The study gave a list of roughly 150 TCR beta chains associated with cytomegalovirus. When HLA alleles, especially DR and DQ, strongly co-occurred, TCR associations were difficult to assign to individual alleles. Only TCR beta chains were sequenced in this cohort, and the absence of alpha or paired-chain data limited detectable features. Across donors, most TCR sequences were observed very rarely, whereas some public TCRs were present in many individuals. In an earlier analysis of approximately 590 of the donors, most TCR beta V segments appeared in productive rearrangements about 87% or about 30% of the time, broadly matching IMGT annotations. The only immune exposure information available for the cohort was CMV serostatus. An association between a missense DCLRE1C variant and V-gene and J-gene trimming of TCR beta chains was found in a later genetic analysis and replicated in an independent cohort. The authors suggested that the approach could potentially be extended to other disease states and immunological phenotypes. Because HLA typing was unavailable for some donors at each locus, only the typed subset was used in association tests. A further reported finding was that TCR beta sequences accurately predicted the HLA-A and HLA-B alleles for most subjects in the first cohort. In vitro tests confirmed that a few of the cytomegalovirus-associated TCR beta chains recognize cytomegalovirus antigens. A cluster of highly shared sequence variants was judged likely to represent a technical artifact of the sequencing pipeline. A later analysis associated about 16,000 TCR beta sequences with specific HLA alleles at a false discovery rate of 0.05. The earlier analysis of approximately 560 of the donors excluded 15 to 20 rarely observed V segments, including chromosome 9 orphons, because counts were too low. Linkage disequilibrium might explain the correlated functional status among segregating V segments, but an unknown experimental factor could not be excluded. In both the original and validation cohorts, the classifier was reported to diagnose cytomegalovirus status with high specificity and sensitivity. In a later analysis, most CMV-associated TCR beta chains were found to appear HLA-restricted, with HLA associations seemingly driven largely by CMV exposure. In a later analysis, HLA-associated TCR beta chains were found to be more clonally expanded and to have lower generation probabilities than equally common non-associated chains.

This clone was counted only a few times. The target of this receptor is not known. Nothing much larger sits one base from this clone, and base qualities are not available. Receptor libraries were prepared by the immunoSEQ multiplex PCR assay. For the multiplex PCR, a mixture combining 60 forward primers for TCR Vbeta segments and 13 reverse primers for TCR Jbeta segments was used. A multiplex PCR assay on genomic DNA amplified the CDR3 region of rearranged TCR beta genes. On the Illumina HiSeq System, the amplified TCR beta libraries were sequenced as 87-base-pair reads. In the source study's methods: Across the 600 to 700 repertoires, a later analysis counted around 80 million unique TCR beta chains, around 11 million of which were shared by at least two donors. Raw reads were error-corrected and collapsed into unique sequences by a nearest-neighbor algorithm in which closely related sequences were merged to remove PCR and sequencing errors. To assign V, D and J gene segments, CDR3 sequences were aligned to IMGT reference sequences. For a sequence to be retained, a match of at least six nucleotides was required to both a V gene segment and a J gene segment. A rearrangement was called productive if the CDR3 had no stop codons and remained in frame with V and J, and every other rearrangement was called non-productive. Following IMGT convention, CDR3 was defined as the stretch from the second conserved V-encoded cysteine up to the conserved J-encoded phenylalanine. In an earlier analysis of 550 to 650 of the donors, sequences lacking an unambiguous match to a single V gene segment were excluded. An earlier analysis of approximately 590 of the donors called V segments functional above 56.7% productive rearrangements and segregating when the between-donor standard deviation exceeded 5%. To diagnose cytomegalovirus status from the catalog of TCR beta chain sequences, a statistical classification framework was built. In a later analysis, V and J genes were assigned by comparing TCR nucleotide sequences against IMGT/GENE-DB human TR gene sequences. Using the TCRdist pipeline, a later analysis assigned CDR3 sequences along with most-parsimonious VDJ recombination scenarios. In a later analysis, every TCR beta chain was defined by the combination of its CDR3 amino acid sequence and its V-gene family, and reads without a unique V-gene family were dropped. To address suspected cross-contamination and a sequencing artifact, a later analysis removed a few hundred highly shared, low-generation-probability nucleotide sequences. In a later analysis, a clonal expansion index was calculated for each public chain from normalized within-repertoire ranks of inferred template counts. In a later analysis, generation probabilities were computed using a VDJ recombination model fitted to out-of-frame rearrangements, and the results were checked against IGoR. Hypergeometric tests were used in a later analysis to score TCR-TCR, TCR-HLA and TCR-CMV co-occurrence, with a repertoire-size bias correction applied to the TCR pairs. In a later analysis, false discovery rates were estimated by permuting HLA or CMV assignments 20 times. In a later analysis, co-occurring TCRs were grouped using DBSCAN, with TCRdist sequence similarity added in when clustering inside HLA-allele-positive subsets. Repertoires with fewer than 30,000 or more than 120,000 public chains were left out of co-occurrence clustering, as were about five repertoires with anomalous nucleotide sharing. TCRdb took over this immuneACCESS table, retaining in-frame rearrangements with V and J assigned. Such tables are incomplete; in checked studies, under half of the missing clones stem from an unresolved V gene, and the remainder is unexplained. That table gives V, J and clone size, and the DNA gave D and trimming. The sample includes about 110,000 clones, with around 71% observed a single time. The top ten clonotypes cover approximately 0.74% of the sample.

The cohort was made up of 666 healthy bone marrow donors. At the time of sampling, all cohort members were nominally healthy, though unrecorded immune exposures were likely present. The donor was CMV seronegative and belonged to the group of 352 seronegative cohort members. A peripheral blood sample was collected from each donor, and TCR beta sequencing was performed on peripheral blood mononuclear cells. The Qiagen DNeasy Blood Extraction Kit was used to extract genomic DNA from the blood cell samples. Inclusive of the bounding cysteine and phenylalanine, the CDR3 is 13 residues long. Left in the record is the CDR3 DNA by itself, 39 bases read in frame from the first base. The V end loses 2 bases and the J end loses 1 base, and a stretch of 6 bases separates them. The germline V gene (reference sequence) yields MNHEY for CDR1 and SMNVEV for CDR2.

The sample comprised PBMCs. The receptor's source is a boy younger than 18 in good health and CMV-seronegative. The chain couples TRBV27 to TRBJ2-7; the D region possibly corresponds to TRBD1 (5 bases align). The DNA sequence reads TGTGCCAGCAGTTTAGGACATTCCTACGAGCAGTACTTC. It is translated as CASSLGHSYEQYF.